Listed below are T cell receptor beta chains from one sample, sequenced in a study of OX40 agonist ivuxolimab in advanced cancers. Data came from immunoSEQ multiplex PCR; TCRdb stores just in-frame clones and leaves some out. Of 9,500 to 12,000 clones in the sample, 82% are singletons; the top ten hold roughly 10%. Sequencing was performed on CD4+ or CD8+ T cells sorted from blood, taken in a trial of the OX40 agonist ivuxolimab. These receptor sequences come from an adult with an advanced solid tumor such as melanoma, head and neck, liver or kidney cancer. Each CDR3 is given with its conserved first and last residue. A clone size is listed for some rows: how often the clone was seen (once, few, many), or a class if it is expanded.

cdr3_aa	clone_size	j_call	v_call
CASNAYEQYF	.	TRBJ2-7	TRBV6-5
CASSRPGVPRGEKLFF	.	TRBJ1-4	TRBV5-6
CASSFSGGDTQYF	.	TRBJ2-3	TRBV9
CASSLKGKGQTHEQYF	.	TRBJ2-7	TRBV7-9
CASSQDGVPKTDTQYF	.	TRBJ2-3	TRBV4-3
CASSPANEETQYF	once	TRBJ2-5	TRBV7-9
CATLWKDYNEQFF	once	TRBJ2-1	TRBV2
CASSVALSNNEQFF	medium-sized	TRBJ2-1	TRBV9
CASSISLNTEAFF	.	TRBJ1-1	TRBV19
CASSGPPAGGETQYF	.	TRBJ2-5	TRBV11-1
CASSFLQGAYEQYF	.	.	TRBV7-9
CASLGTSGDNEQFF	.	TRBJ2-1	TRBV10-2
CASSSGLAPYEQYF	.	TRBJ2-7	TRBV7-3
CASSAGNNEQFF	once	TRBJ2-1	TRBV9
CASSKDGLAGPRTGETQYF	.	TRBJ2-5	TRBV21-1
CASSLGGEAFF	few	TRBJ1-1	TRBV11-3
CASSATGYDNIYGYTF	.	TRBJ1-2	TRBV9
CASSGLAGGPETQYF	.	TRBJ2-5	TRBV27
CASSQDQGRAGELFF	.	TRBJ2-2	TRBV4-2
CASNLALGRTYEQYF	.	TRBJ2-7	TRBV5-5
CASSQDEHPNNEQFF	.	TRBJ2-1	TRBV4-3
CASKEVSRLNTEAFF	.	TRBJ1-1	TRBV19
CASSLIGAEAFF	.	TRBJ1-1	TRBV27
CASSKKGGRPFTCTDTQYF	.	TRBJ2-3	TRBV21-1
CSGKDRASYEQYF	.	TRBJ2-7	TRBV29-1
CASSQESFPGLQGGYTF	.	TRBJ1-2	TRBV4-1
CASSQDRSMSNQPQHF	.	TRBJ1-5	TRBV4-3
CASSLGQGRTEAFF	few	TRBJ1-1	TRBV27
CASNVGVGANEQFF	.	TRBJ2-1	TRBV9
CASEQGYEQYF	once	TRBJ2-7	TRBV27
CASSSGDSPRGYTF	few	TRBJ1-2	TRBV28
CASSQELYPLYEQYF	few	TRBJ2-7	TRBV4-3
CSVDSGAEYEQYF	.	TRBJ2-7	TRBV29-1
CASSQDGLRQNEQYF	.	TRBJ2-7	TRBV4-3
CASTQPSYEQYF	few	TRBJ2-7	TRBV2
CSVGFDNTIYF	.	TRBJ1-3	TRBV29-1
CASTWSQETQYF	.	TRBJ2-5	TRBV6-6
CASSGGLTNPGANVLTF	.	TRBJ2-6	TRBV27
CASSPGTAGYTF	once	TRBJ1-2	TRBV6-5
CASSGDGSQETQYF	once	TRBJ2-5	TRBV6-1
CASSLSGNSYEQYF	.	TRBJ2-7	TRBV27
CSATGTKNTGELFF	.	TRBJ2-2	TRBV29-1
CASSFETQYF	.	TRBJ2-5	TRBV5-8
CSVEYPHRDYEQYF	.	TRBJ2-7	TRBV29-1
CASSHPYSGLAEATDTQYF	few	TRBJ2-3	TRBV9
CASSERIGGNEQFF	.	TRBJ2-1	TRBV6-1